The 14 T cell receptor beta chains listed next were all sequenced from one sample in a study of tumor-infiltrating lymphocytes in primary liver carcinoma. Both blood RNA, taken from unsorted whole blood, and germline DNA were extracted. The investigators made TCR beta cDNA from about 500 ng total RNA, using a constant-region primer. Three rounds of nested multiplex PCR with slightly modified ARM-PCR produced TCR beta libraries. Running around 9 cycles apiece, the first two PCR rounds relied on TRBV1-TRBV30 forward primers together with a C-beta reverse primer. TCRdb re-called the multiplex PCR reads with MiXCR, one entry per CDR3 protein. Of about 310,000 distinct CDR3 sequences listed, 50% to 75% are singletons. Sequenced input: peripheral blood. The receptors stem from a woman in her 30s with primary liver carcinoma and hepatitis B virus infection.

This chain connects TRBV28 to TRBJ1-1; 8 nucleotides match TRBD1. The V and J ends lost 7 bases and 3 bases, in that order; junction bases with no gene match: 7. The CDR3 loop spans 14 amino acids. Germline-derived CDR1 and CDR2 are MDHEN and SYDVKM. CDR3 region: CASITRGRYTEAFF. The CDR3 bases are TGTGCCAGCATTACCAGGGGGCGATACACTGAAGCTTTCTTT.

This chain uses TRBV6-6 with TRBJ2-7, with TRBD2 identical over 8 bases. With V trimmed by 7 bases and J by 5 bases, 10 bases remained unmatched. This CDR3 contains 14 residues. Per germline, CDR1 MNHNY and CDR2 SVGAGI (reference sequence). CDR3 sequence (DNA): TGTGCCAGCACTGTTAGCGGGATGCGGGACGAGCAGTACTTC. It codes for CASTVSGMRDEQYF.

With regard to this clonotype: A much more abundant neighbour one base away suggests this may be a read error. In nucleotides, the CDR3 is TGTGTCAGCAGTTACTCGGGGGACAGGGCGAACGAGCAGTACTTC. Its protein is CVSSYSGDRANEQYF. The J gene is TRBJ2-7, the V gene TRBV6-6, with 9 positions matching TRBD1. Germline V gene sequence: CDR1 MNHNY, CDR2 SVGAGI (reference sequence). The CDR3 sequence is 15 residues long.

A word on this clonotype: The CDR3 end shows no conserved phenylalanine or tryptophan, and so a read error is likely. The chain employs TRBV11-1 and TRBJ2-7; 7 nucleotides line up with TRBD2. This CDR3 spans 15 amino acids. Germline CDR1 is SGHAT and CDR2 is FQDESV (reference sequence). The CDR3 DNA follows: TGTGTCAGCAGCTTAGTGTTGAGCGGGGCCTACGAGCAGTACCTC. This translates into CVSSLVLSGAYEQYL.

This clonotype came up many times. The genes are TRBV6-2 or TRBV6-3 and TRBJ2-1; unclear D gene. The CDR3 contains 13 residues. V dropped 5 bases and J dropped 5 bases, with 10 bases sitting between them. Germline loops: CDR1 MNHEY, CDR2 SVGEGT. In DNA form, the CDR3 reads TGTGCCAGCAGTACTCAGGAGAACAATGAGCAGTTCTTC. Its protein is CASSTQENNEQFF.

In this sample, this clonotype turned up a few times. This rearrangement joins TRBV10-2 to TRBJ1-1, with 9 nucleotides matching TRBD1. The CDR3 spans 17 residues. CDR1 is WSHSY and CDR2 is SAAADI in the germline V gene. V lost 4 bases and J lost 3; bases outside the gene matches: 12. The CDR3: CASSGPYGQGKDTEAFF. The CDR3 bases are TGCGCCAGCAGTGGGCCCTATGGACAGGGGAAGGACACTGAAGCTTTCTTT.

In this sample, this clonotype turned up a few times. This sequence joins TRBV5-1 and TRBJ2-7; D gene ambiguous. This CDR3 spans 13 amino acids. The V end lost 0 bases, the J end lost 3 bases, and 7 bases lay between the germline ends. Per the germline V gene, CDR1 is SGHRS and CDR2 is YFSETQ. Written as DNA, the CDR3 is TGCGCCAGCAGCTTGGACATAATCTACGAGCAGTACTTC. This codes for CASSLDIIYEQYF.

For this clonotype: An end of the junction does not agree with germline; a read error may underlie this. The chain is built from TRBV7-9 and TRBJ2-7, with D hard to call. Germline CDR1 and CDR2: SEHNR and FQNEAQ (reference sequence). The CDR3 length is 12 residues. As DNA, the CDR3 is TGTGGCAGCAGCCCGTCCATCGACGAGCAGTACTTC. Its translation is CGSSPSIDEQYF.

At least ten counts were recorded for this clonotype. The V gene is TRBV6-1, the J gene TRBJ1-1; no definite D call. The germline CDR1 and CDR2 sequences are MNHNS and SASEGT. V dropped 10 bases and J dropped 2 bases, with 17 bases sitting between them. This CDR3 spans 14 amino acids. CDR3 region: CATRTELSNTEAFF. The CDR3 region has the DNA TGTGCCACCAGGACGGAGCTAAGCAACACTGAAGCTTTCTTT.

This clonotype was detected ten times or more. The chain joins TRBV12-3 or TRBV12-4 to TRBJ2-5; D assignment may be TRBD1 or TRBD2 (5 bases each). V was pared by 11 bases and J by 2 bases, with 12 bases between. The CDR3 loop spans 12 amino acids. DNA of the CDR3: TGTGCCTCATCCGGGGCGCAAGAGACCCAGTACTTC. It encodes CASSGAQETQYF.

This clonotype was seen many times. V usage is TRBV6-1 and J usage is TRBJ2-5; 8 bases line up with TRBD1. V lost 3 bases, J lost 4 bases, and 10 bases stayed unmatched. This CDR3 has 16 amino acids. Germline assignment: CDR1 MNHNS and CDR2 SASEGT. The CDR3: CASSDLRGLVGETQYF. In nucleotides, the CDR3 is TGTGCCAGCAGTGACCTCAGGGGGCTGGTGGGAGAGACCCAGTACTTC.

This clonotype has ten or more counts. CDR3 residues: CSVAKNLAGNEQFF. The CDR3, as DNA: TGCAGCGTTGCCAAGAATTTGGCCGGAAATGAGCAGTTCTTC. The gene calls are TRBV29-1 and TRBJ2-1; D remains unclear. The CDR3 spans 14 residues. V was clipped by 4 bases and J by 7 bases, with 17 bases between them. CDR1 SQVTM and CDR2 ANQGSEA come from the germline V gene.

A remark on this clonotype: A read error may explain this, as a much larger clone is one base away. The chain couples TRBV6-5 to TRBJ2-1; no definite D call. V gave up 3 bases and J gave up 10 bases, with 7 bases separating them. Germline assignment: CDR1 MNHEY and CDR2 SVGAGI. The CDR3 extends over 11 amino acids. The CDR3 is CASSYRQEQFF. Written as DNA, the CDR3 is TGTGCCAGCAGTTATCGGCAGGAGCAGTTCTTC.

This clonotype has only a few counts. The V and J genes are TRBV6-6 and TRBJ2-1; D is undetermined. The CDR3 consists of 14 residues. Germline V gene data show CDR1 as MNHNY and CDR2 as SVGAGI (reference sequence). V shed 8 bases and J shed 6 bases, with 17 bases lying between them. CDR3 DNA sequence: TGTGCCAGCTTGTTCGCCCCTACCAGCAATGAGCAGTTCTTC. This gives the protein CASLFAPTSNEQFF.